This T cell receptor (beta chain) is drawn from a study of CXCR3-negative and CXCR3-positive naive CD8 T cells. Study findings and constraints: The study found comparably high diversity in both naive subsets and much lower diversity in memory CD8+ cells. Naive CXCR3-negative cells resembled naive CXCR3-positive cells in TRBV-TRBJ usage; memory cells differed.

Concerning this clonotype itself: The antigen remains unidentified.

TRB cDNA libraries were made by UMI-labeled 5' RACE. TCRdb reprocessed the 5' RACE reads, with one entry per CDR3 protein and no DNA. This repertoire includes tens of thousands of distinct CDR3 sequences. The source is a human donor in good health. Some clones in this sample may be carry-over from other donors' samples. Sample: memory CD8+ T cells from blood.

CDR3 sequence: CAITRRGEPDTQYF. V is TRBV2 and J is TRBJ2-3; TCRdb selects TRBD2, and the lack of DNA leaves this call unchecked. This CDR3 region has 14 residues. CDR1 is SNHLY and CDR2 is FYNNEI in the germline V gene. Full variable domain (missing parts from reference TRBV2 and TRBJ2-3): EPEVTQTPSHQVTQMGQEVILRCVPISNHLYFYWYRQILGQKVEFLVSFYNNEISEKSEIFDDQFSVERPDGSNFTLKIRSTKLEDSAMYFCAITRRGEPDTQYFGPGTRLTVL.